The clone carrying this T cell receptor (beta chain) was seen a handful of times. Other nucleotide sequences in the sample specify the same CDR3. The CDR3 has 13 amino acids. In germline, CDR1 is KGHSH, CDR2 LQKENI. Trimming left V 3 bases short and J 6 bases short, with 9 bases between. Original methodology: From reference gene primer amplification, estimates of nucleated cell counts were derived. Produced via immunoSEQ multiplex PCR; TCRdb's table is partial and in-frame only. V and J calls and clone size are given by that table; D and trimming were obtained from the DNA. The data contain about 320,000 clones, roughly 90% of them seen just once; the ten biggest clones take up 5% to 5.5%. The data derive from a study of blood T cell repertoires in COVID-19. Study summary: From T cells, B-cell-depleted T cells, or PBMCs came the material, which was cDNA or gDNA.

Participants were aged 18 to 89 years, lived in 25 or so US areas, and enrolled virtually. Two negative PCRs, clearance, or symptom resolution were required of recovered Cohort 3 donors. The sequenced material came from PBMCs or T cells enriched from blood (not recorded which). The chain links TRBV18 to TRBJ2-1; D remains ambiguous. The source is a man between 60 and 70 years old who had recovered from COVID-19. The CDR3 region has the DNA TGTGCCAGCTCACCCTCCCTAACCAATGAGCAGTTCTTC. Amino acids: CASSPSLTNEQFF.